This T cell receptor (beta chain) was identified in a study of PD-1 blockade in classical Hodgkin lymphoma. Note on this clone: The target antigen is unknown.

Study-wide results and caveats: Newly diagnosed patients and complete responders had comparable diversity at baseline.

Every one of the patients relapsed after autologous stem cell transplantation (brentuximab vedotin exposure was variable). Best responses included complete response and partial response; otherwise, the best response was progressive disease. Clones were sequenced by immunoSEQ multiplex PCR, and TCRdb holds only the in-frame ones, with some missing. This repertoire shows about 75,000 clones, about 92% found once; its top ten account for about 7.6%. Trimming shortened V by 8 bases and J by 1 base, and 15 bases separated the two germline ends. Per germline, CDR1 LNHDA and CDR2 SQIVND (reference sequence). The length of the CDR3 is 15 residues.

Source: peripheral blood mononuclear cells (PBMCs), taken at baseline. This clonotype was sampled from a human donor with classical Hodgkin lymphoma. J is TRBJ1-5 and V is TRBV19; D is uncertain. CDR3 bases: TGTGCCAGTTCGGGCCGCAAAAGGAGCAATCAGCCCCAGCATTTT. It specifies CASSGRKRSNQPQHF.